These 30 T cell receptor beta chains share one sample of origin, sequenced in a study of blood T cell repertoires in COVID-19. TCRdb's table, derived via immunoSEQ multiplex PCR, lists solely in-frame clones and lacks some. The sample yields over 100,000 clones, 70% to 90% seen once. Sample: peripheral blood. The receptors shown here come from a man aged 50-60 years with acute or convalescent COVID-19.

The genes are TRBV18 and TRBJ2-7; 12 nucleotides align to TRBD1. The CDR3 spans 15 residues. V lost 3 bases, J lost 5 bases, and 5 bases stayed unmatched. The germline V gene has CDR1 KGHSH and CDR2 LQKENI. The CDR3 nucleotides are TGTGCCAGCTCACCGACGGGACAGGGGGCTCACGAGCAGTACTTC. Protein: CASSPTGQGAHEQYF.

The rearrangement links TRBV9 to TRBJ2-5; TRBD1 aligns across 9 bases. The length of the CDR3 is 13 residues. J lost 5 bases, V lost 4 bases, and 3 bases had no gene match. Germline V lookup: CDR1 SGDLS, CDR2 YYNGEE. The CDR3 nucleotides are TGTGCCAGCAGCCCCGGACAGGGGGAGACCCAGTACTTC. Its translation: CASSPGQGETQYF.

The chain employs TRBV11-2 and TRBJ1-1; TRBD1 matches 9 bases. V shed 6 bases and J 11 bases; nucleotides not matched to a gene: 13. Germline V CDR1 and CDR2: SGHAT, FQNNGV. The CDR3 is 14 residues long. CDR3 coding DNA: TGTGCCAGCAGAATTTGGGGGACAGGGACTTTTGCTTTCTTT. Translating gives CASRIWGTGTFAFF.

On this clone: Additional DNA sequences in this sample encode the identical CDR3. This chain connects TRBV7-9 to TRBJ2-3; unclear D gene. The CDR3 has 12 amino acids. Trimming removed 5 bases from V and 4 bases from J, with 7 bases in between. Germline V gene sequence: CDR1 SEHNR, CDR2 FQNEAQ (reference sequence). CDR3 in DNA: TGTGCCAGCAGCCCCCTGTCAGATACGCAGTATTTT. This translates into CASSPLSDTQYF. The whole variable domain, filled in from reference TRBV7-9 and TRBJ2-3, reads DTGVSQNPRHKITKRGQNVTFRCDPISEHNRLYWYRQTLGQGPEFLTYFQNEAQLEKSRLLSDRFSAERPKGSFSTLEIQRTEQGDSAMYLCASSPLSDTQYFGPGTRLTVL.

The chain carries TRBV9 and TRBJ2-5; D gene uncertain. Per the germline V gene, CDR1 is SGDLS and CDR2 is YYNGEE. The V end was cut by 0 bases, the J end by 1 base, with 7 bases between. This CDR3 comprises 14 residues. CDR3 DNA sequence: TGTGCCAGCAGCGTAGAGCCCTCCCAAGAGACCCAGTACTTC. Translation gives CASSVEPSQETQYF.

A single count supports this clone. J is TRBJ2-5 and V is TRBV5-1; 8 nucleotides match TRBD1. V gave up 0 bases and J gave up 5 bases; unmatched junction bases: 9. The length of the CDR3 is 16 residues. CDR1 is SGHRS and CDR2 is YFSETQ in the germline V gene. In DNA form, the CDR3 reads TGCGCCAGCAGCTTGGCGGGGACAGGAACAGGGGAGACCCAGTACTTC. It encodes CASSLAGTGTGETQYF.

The chain employs TRBV7-2 and TRBJ2-3, with TRBD2 as a possible D gene (6 bases). V lost 1 base and J 0 bases, leaving 17 bases between the germline ends. The V gene's germline CDR1 is SGHTA and CDR2 FQGNSA. This CDR3 has 18 amino acids. The CDR3 spells CASSLGGVGVGSTDTQYF. Here the CDR3 DNA reads TGTGCCAGCAGCTTAGGGGGGGTTGGGGTAGGAAGCACAGATACGCAGTATTTT.

This chain links TRBV6-5 with TRBJ1-1, with D possibly TRBD1 on 5 matching bases. This CDR3 has 15 amino acids. V was cut by 6 bases and J by 0 bases, with 14 bases left in between. From germline, CDR1 is MNHEY and CDR2 SVGAGI. The DNA for the CDR3 is TGTGCCAGCAGCTTTTACCAGGGATTGAACACTGAAGCTTTCTTT. Its translation: CASSFYQGLNTEAFF.

In nucleotides, the CDR3 is TGTGCCAGCAGTACAGGGCTTGCGAACACCGGGGAGCTGTTTTTT. This encodes CASSTGLANTGELFF. V and J are TRBV5-4 and TRBJ2-2; D perhaps matches TRBD1 (6 bases). CDR3 length: 15 residues. The germline gives CDR1 SGHNT, CDR2 YYREEE (reference sequence). V lost 5 bases and J lost 0, with 11 bases in between.

This rearrangement joins TRBV7-8 to TRBJ1-2; no firm D call. The V and J ends lost 10 bases and 4 bases respectively, with 10 bases between them. The CDR3 loop spans 11 amino acids. Germline CDR1 is SGHVS and CDR2 is FQNEAQ. DNA for the CDR3: TGTGCCACCGGCGGCCCCTATGGCTACACCTTC. Its protein product is CATGGPYGYTF.

The chain combines TRBV7-9 with TRBJ2-7; the D gene is possibly TRBD2 (6 bases). V dropped 8 bases and J dropped 0 bases, with 14 bases sitting between them. This CDR3 has 14 amino acids. Germline values: CDR1 SEHNR, CDR2 FQNEAQ (reference sequence). The CDR3 loop is CASVGGASSYEQYF. As DNA, the CDR3 is TGTGCCAGCGTCGGCGGGGCGAGCTCCTACGAGCAGTACTTC.

J is TRBJ1-2 and V is TRBV5-6; D might be TRBD1 (5 bases). Trimming shortened V by 2 bases and J by 4 bases, and 24 bases separated the two germline ends. Germline V gene sequence: CDR1 SGHDT, CDR2 YYEEEE. The CDR3 has 18 residues. This CDR3 reads CASSFGRAGFATIYGYTF. The CDR3 region has the DNA TGTGCCAGCAGCTTCGGCAGGGCCGGGTTTGCGACGATCTATGGCTACACCTTC.

The rearrangement uses TRBV20-1 and TRBJ2-7; D ambiguous. This CDR3 comprises 11 residues. In germline, CDR1 is DFQATT, CDR2 SNEGSKA (reference sequence). The V gene lost 2 bases and the J gene lost 4 bases, with 6 bases spanning the gap. The CDR3 DNA reads as TGCAGTGCTAGAAGCCGATACGAGCAGTACTTC. Residues: CSARSRYEQYF.

The genes are TRBV3-1 (or the pseudogene TRBV3-2) and TRBJ1-2; the D gene is possibly TRBD1 (6 bases). The CDR3 runs 14 residues. Trimming stripped 3 bases from V and 4 bases from J, with 12 bases between. The germline gives CDR1 LGHDT, CDR2 YNNKEL (reference sequence). The CDR3 region has the DNA TGTGCCAGCAGCCATGGCAGGGGAGTCTATGGCTACACCTTC. Translated, it gives CASSHGRGVYGYTF.

The chain is built from TRBV18 and TRBJ1-1; TRBD1 might be the D (6 bases). The V and J ends lost 2 bases and 4 bases respectively, with 11 bases between them. Germline V gene lookup returns CDR1 KGHSH and CDR2 LQKENI. The CDR3 spans 14 residues. CDR3 in amino acids: CASSPVGQITEAFF. The CDR3 bases are TGTGCCAGCTCACCAGTAGGACAGATCACTGAAGCTTTCTTT.

The chain has TRBV28 and TRBJ2-3; 10 bases align to TRBD2. The V segment lost 5 bases and the J segment 2 bases; nucleotides outside the gene matches: 10. Germline V gene lookup returns CDR1 MDHEN and CDR2 SYDVKM. The length of the CDR3 is 17 residues. The CDR3 is CASSVSASGRDTDTQYF. The CDR3 coding sequence is TGTGCCAGCAGTGTCTCGGCGAGCGGGAGGGACACAGATACGCAGTATTTT.

This clone occurred once. The chain uses TRBV28 and TRBJ1-2; 7 bases are shared with TRBD1. CDR1 is MDHEN, CDR2 SYDVKM, per germline. The length of the CDR3 is 14 residues. The J segment lost 6 bases and the V segment lost 4 bases, leaving 8 bases of the junction unmatched. The CDR3 region has the DNA TGTGCCAGCAGTTCGGGACAGTTGAACCATGGCTACACCTTC. Its translation is CASSSGQLNHGYTF.

The chain employs TRBV2 and TRBJ1-1; TRBD1 might be the D (6 bases). The CDR3 covers 15 residues. V lost 9 bases and J lost 4, with 21 bases in between. Germline lookup yields CDR1 SNHLY and CDR2 FYNNEI. CDR3 in amino acids: CASYGSGASRTEAFF. The CDR3 nucleotides read TGTGCCAGTTACGGATCAGGGGCGTCGCGCACTGAAGCTTTCTTT.

The gene calls are TRBV5-1 and TRBJ2-7, with TRBD1 identical over 7 bases. Germline V CDR1 and CDR2: SGHRS, YFSETQ. The CDR3 length is 14 residues. V lost 4 bases, J lost 5 bases, and 9 bases stayed unmatched. In DNA, the CDR3 is TGCGCCAGCAGCCCATTCGCAGGGGGAAACGAGCAGTACTTC. It translates to CASSPFAGGNEQYF. The whole variable domain, filled in from reference TRBV5-1 and TRBJ2-7, reads KAGVTQTPRYLIKTRGQQVTLSCSPISGHRSVSWYQQTPGQGLQFLFEYFSETQRNKGNFPGRFSGRQFSNSRSEMNVSTLELGDSALYLCASSPFAGGNEQYFGPGTRLTVT.

The gene calls are TRBV28 and TRBJ1-1, with D possibly TRBD1 on 6 matching bases. The V gene's germline CDR1 is MDHEN and CDR2 SYDVKM. The CDR3 runs to 13 residues. Trimming shortened V by 5 bases and J by 11 bases, and 18 bases separated the two germline ends. CDR3 residues: CASSPRQDRTAFF. CDR3 DNA: TGTGCCAGCAGTCCCAGGCAGGACAGAACTGCTTTCTTT.

The V gene is TRBV14, the J gene TRBJ2-1; the match to TRBD2 covers 9 bases. Looked up from germline, CDR1 is SGHDN and CDR2 is FVKESK. The junction had 5 bases not matched to a gene; V was cut back by 1 base and J by 4 bases. This CDR3 has 16 amino acids. The CDR3 region is CASSQVRLAGYNEQFF. In nucleotides, the CDR3 is TGTGCCAGCAGCCAAGTCCGCCTAGCGGGATACAATGAGCAGTTCTTC.

This clone has a single count. The chain is built from TRBV10-3 and TRBJ1-1, with D maybe TRBD1 (5 bases). V lost 4 bases, J lost 4 bases, and 13 bases lay in between. Germline V gene data show CDR1 as ENHRY and CDR2 as SYGVKD. The CDR3 has 14 amino acids. The CDR3 spells CAISVDRSGTEAFF. In DNA form, the CDR3 reads TGTGCCATCAGTGTAGACAGATCAGGCACTGAAGCTTTCTTT.

This chain joins TRBV27 and TRBJ1-2, with 10 bases that match TRBD1. CDR3 size: 15 residues. Looked up from germline, CDR1 is MNHEY and CDR2 is SMNVEV (reference sequence). V gave up 3 bases and J gave up 4 bases; unmatched junction bases: 5. CDR3 in DNA: TGTGCCAGCAGTTTCGGGACAGGGGTCCGCTATGGCTACACCTTC. It codes for CASSFGTGVRYGYTF.

The gene calls are TRBV28 and TRBJ2-3; 9 nucleotides match TRBD1. V lost 2 bases and J lost 8; bases outside the gene matches: 8. Germline values: CDR1 MDHEN, CDR2 SYDVKM. The CDR3 spans 15 residues. CDR3 sequence: CASSLGGQGYATQYF. In nucleotides, the CDR3 is TGTGCCAGCAGTTTAGGGGGACAGGGTTATGCTACGCAGTATTTT.

The chain couples TRBV6-6 to TRBJ1-5; D uncertain. V gave up 4 bases and J gave up 7 bases, with 20 bases separating them. This CDR3 region has 16 residues. Germline CDR1 MNHNY, CDR2 SVGAGI (reference sequence). As DNA, the CDR3 is TGTGCCAGCAGTTCTCCGTGGGAGGGAATAAGCCAGCCCCAGCATTTT. Translation gives CASSSPWEGISQPQHF.

This chain connects TRBV4-1 to TRBJ2-7; 8 positions match TRBD1. CDR1 is MGHRA and CDR2 is YSYEKL in the germline V gene. V dropped 2 bases and J dropped 6; count of bases not matched to a gene: 6. CDR3 length equals 14 residues. As DNA, the CDR3 is TGCGCCAGCAGCCAATATGGGACAGGCCTCGAGCAGTACTTC. Amino acids: CASSQYGTGLEQYF.

V and J are TRBV4-2 and TRBJ1-1; TRBD1 agrees at 7 bases. Germline V gene sequence: CDR1 LGHNA, CDR2 YNFKEQ. V dropped 0 bases and J dropped 7; count of bases not matched to a gene: 5. The CDR3 loop spans 14 amino acids. The CDR3 region is CASSQDRGQDEAFF. CDR3 DNA sequence: TGTGCCAGCAGCCAAGATCGTGGACAGGATGAAGCTTTCTTT.

This rearrangement joins TRBV2 to TRBJ1-1; 8 bases fit TRBD1. The CDR3 totals 13 residues. Trimming cost V 7 bases and J 1 base; bases outside gene matches: 2. In germline, CDR1 is SNHLY, CDR2 FYNNEI. In nucleotides, the CDR3 is TGTGCCAGCACCGGACAGGGGAACACTGAAGCTTTCTTT. Translation: CASTGQGNTEAFF.

The rearrangement uses TRBV28 and TRBJ2-5; TRBD1 might be the D (7 bases). Germline assignment: CDR1 MDHEN and CDR2 SYDVKM. V lost 6 bases to trimming and J lost 7 bases, with 18 bases between them. CDR3 length: 14 amino acids. This chain's CDR3 is CASRARGEEATQYF. CDR3 DNA sequence: TGTGCCAGCAGGGCCAGGGGGGAAGAGGCGACCCAGTACTTC.

This sequence joins TRBV2 and TRBJ1-5; 7 nucleotides align to TRBD1. The CDR3 contains 13 residues. The J segment lost 5 bases and the V segment lost 10 bases, leaving 8 bases of the junction unmatched. Germline lookup yields CDR1 SNHLY and CDR2 FYNNEI. CDR3 in DNA: TGTGCCATCGGGGACAGTCTCTATCAGCCCCAGCATTTT. It yields the protein CAIGDSLYQPQHF.